Sequencing of this T cell receptor (beta chain) was carried out in a study of early T cells in non-severe SARS-CoV-2 infection. V was cut by 4 bases and J by 3 bases, with 13 bases left in between. CDR1 is SQVTM, CDR2 ANQGSEA, per germline. This CDR3 is built from 14 residues. TCRdb used MiXCR to reprocess the 5' RACE reads, holding one entry per CDR3 protein. The sample contains around 58,000 distinct CDR3 sequences, more than 13% of which appear only once. This clonotype was observed a few times. This TCR was recovered from an adult who was a healthcare worker with PCR-confirmed SARS-CoV-2 infection or an uninfected control (not recorded which). This chain connects TRBV29-1 to TRBJ1-3; perhaps TRBD1 as D (6 bases). Material: whole blood, obtained at baseline. CDR3 DNA sequence: TGCAGCGTTGCCACAGGGACGAATGGAAACACCATATATTTT. It yields the protein CSVATGTNGNTIYF. Full variable domain (missing parts from reference TRBV29-1 and TRBJ1-3): SAVISQKPSRDICQRGTSLTIQCQVDSQVTMMFWYRQQPGQSLTLIATANQGSEATYESGFVIDKFPISRPNLTFSTLTVSNMSPEDSSIYLCSVATGTNGNTIYFGEGSWLTVV.